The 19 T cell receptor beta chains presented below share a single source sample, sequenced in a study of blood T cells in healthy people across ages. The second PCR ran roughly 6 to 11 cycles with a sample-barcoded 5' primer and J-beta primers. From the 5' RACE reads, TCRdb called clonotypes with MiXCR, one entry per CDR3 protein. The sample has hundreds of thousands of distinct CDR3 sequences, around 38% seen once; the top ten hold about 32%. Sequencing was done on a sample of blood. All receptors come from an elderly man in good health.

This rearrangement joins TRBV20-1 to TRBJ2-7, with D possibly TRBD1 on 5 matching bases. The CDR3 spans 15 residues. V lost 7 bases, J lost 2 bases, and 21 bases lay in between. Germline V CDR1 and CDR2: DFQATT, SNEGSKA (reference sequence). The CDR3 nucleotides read TGCAGTGTCAGAGCCCCCGACAGACCACCCTACGAGCAGTACTTC. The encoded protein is CSVRAPDRPPYEQYF.

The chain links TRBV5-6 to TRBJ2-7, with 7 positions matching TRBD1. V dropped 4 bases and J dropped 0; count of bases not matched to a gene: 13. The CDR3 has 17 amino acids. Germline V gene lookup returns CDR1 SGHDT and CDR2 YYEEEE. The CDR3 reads CASSTGASGQPSYEQYF. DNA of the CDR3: TGTGCCAGCAGCACTGGCGCCTCGGGACAGCCCTCCTACGAGCAGTACTTC.

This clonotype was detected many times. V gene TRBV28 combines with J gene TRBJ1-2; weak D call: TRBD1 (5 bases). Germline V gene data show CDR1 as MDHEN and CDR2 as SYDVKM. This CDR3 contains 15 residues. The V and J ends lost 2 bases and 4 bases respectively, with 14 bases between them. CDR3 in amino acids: CASSLGAGLSYGYTF. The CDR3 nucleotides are TGTGCCAGCAGTTTAGGAGCGGGGCTGAGCTATGGCTACACCTTC.

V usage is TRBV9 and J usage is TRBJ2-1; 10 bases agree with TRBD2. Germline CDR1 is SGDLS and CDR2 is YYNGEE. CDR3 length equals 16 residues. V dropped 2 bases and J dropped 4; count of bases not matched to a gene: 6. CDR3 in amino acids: CASSVLAGGQYNEQFF. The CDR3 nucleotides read TGTGCCAGCAGCGTCTTAGCGGGAGGCCAATACAATGAGCAGTTCTTC.

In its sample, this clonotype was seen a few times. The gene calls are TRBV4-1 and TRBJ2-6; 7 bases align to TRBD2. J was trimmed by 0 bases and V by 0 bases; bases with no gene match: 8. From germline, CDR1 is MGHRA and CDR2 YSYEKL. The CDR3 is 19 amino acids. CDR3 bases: TGCGCCAGCAGCCAAGATCCAGGACGGGGGGTCTCTGGGGCCAACGTCCTGACTTTC. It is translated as CASSQDPGRGVSGANVLTF.

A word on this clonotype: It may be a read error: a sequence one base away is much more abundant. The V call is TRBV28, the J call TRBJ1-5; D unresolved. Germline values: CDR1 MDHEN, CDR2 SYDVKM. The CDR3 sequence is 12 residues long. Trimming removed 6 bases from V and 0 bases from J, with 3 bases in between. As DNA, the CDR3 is TGTGCCAGCAGGACTAGCAATCAGCCCCAGCATTTT. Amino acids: CASRTSNQPQHF.

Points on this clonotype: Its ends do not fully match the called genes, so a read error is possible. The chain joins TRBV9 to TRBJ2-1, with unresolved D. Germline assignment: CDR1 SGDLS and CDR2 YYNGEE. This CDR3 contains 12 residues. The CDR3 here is CASSELNNEQFF. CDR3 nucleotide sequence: TGCGCCAGCAGTGAGTTGAACAATGAGCAGTTCTTC.

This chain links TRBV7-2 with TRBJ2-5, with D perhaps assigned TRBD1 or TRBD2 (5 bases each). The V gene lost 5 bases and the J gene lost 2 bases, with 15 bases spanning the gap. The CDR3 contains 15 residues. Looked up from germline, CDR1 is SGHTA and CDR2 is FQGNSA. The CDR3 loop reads CASSLLSGTQETQYF. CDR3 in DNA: TGTGCCAGCAGCCTTCTCTCCGGGACGCAAGAGACCCAGTACTTC.

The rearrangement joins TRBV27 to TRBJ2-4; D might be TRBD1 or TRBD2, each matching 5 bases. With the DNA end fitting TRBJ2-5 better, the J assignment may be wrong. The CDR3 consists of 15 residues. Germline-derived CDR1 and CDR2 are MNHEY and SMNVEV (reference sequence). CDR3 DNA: TGTGCCAGCAGTTCACCCTTCCTAGGGGAGGAGACCCAGTACTTC. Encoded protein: CASSSPFLGEETQYF.

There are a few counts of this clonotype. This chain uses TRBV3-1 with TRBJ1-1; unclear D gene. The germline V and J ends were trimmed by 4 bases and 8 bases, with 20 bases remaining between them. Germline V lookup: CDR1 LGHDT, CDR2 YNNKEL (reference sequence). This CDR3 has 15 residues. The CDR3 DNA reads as TGTGCCAGCAGCCCCCGGACCTTAATAGCTGCCGAAGCTTTCTTT. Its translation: CASSPRTLIAAEAFF.

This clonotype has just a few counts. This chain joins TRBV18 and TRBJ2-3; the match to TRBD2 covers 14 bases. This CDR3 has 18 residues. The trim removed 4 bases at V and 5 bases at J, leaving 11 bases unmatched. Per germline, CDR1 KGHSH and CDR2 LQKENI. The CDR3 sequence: CASSQPGLAGAGRDTQYF. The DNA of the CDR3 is TGTGCCAGCTCACAACCGGGACTAGCGGGAGCGGGGAGAGATACGCAGTATTTT.

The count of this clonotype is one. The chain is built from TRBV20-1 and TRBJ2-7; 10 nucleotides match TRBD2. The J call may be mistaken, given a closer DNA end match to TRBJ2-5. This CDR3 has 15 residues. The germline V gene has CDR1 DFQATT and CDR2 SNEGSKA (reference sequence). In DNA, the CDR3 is TGCAGTGCTTCAGAAAGCGGGAGGGCCGCAAAGACCCAGTACTTC. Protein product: CSASESGRAAKTQYF.

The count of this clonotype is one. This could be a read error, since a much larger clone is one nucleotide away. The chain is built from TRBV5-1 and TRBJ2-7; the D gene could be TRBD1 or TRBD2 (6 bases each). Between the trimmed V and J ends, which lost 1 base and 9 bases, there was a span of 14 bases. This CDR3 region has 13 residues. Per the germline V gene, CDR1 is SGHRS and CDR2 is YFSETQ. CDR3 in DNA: TGCGCCAGCAGCTTGCGACCCGAGGGGGGGCAGTACTTC. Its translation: CASSLRPEGGQYF.

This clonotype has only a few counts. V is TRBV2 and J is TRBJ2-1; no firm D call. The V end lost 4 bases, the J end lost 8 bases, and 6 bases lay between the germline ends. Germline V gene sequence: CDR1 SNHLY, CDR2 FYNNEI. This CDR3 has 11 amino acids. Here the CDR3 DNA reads TGTGCCAGCAGTGTGTACGATGAGCAGTTCTTC. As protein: CASSVYDEQFF.

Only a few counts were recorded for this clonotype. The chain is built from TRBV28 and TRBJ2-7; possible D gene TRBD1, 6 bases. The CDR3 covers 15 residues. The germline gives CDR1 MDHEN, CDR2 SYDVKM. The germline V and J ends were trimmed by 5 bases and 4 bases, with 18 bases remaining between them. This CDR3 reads CASSTRGGVGYEQYF. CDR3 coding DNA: TGTGCCAGCAGTACCCGTGGGGGCGTCGGATACGAGCAGTACTTC.

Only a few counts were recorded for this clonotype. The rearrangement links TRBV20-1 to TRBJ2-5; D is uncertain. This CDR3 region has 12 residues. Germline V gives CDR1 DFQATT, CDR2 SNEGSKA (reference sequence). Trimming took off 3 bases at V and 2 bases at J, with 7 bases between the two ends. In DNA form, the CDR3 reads TGCAGTGCTAGTGTGTCTCAAGAGACCCAGTACTTC. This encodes CSASVSQETQYF.

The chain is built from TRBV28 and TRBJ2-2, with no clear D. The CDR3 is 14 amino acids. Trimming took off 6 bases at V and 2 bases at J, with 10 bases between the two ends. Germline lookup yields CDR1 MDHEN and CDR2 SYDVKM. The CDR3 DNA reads TGTGCCAGCAGCAACGGCTTAAACACCGGGGAGCTGTTTTTT. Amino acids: CASSNGLNTGELFF.

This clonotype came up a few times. The CDR3 sequence is CASSTRTGRTDTQYF. CDR3 bases: TGTGCCAGCAGTACGCGGACAGGGCGCACAGATACGCAGTATTTT. The chain is built from TRBV12-3 or TRBV12-4 and TRBJ2-3; 8 bases map to TRBD1. The CDR3 has 15 amino acids. V was clipped by 5 bases and J by 1 base; unmatched bases: 5.

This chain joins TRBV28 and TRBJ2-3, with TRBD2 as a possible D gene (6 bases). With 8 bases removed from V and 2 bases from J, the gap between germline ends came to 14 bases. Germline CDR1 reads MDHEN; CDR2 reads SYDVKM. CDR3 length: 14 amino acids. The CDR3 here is CASRAAGFTDTQYF. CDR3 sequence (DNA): TGTGCCAGCCGAGCAGCGGGTTTCACAGATACGCAGTATTTT.